This entry describes one T cell receptor beta chain. Its target is not known. This sample was taken from a study of cytomegalovirus exposure and HLA in healthy donors. Points from the study as a whole: Most TCR sequences showed up rarely, but some public TCRs showed up in many donors. Listed as cytomegalovirus-associated were 150 or so TCR beta chains.

The method was immunoSEQ multiplex PCR; TCRdb's version includes in-frame clones alone and lacks a portion of them. The repertoire holds some 67,000 clones, with over 90% as singletons. The receptor comes from a woman aged 18-29 years in good health and CMV-seronegative. The sequenced sample consisted of PBMCs.

The CDR3 sequence: CASSYGGSYEQYF. The CDR3 DNA reads TGTGCCAGCAGTTACGGCGGGAGCTACGAGCAGTACTTC. The chain has TRBV6-6 and TRBJ2-7, with 7 positions matching TRBD2. The CDR3 loop spans 13 amino acids. V lost 2 bases to trimming and J lost 3 bases; unmatched junction nucleotides: 1. Per germline, CDR1 MNHNY and CDR2 SVGAGI (reference sequence).